The clone carrying this T cell receptor beta chain was recorded at least ten times. The CDR3 is 14 amino acids. The germline V and J ends were trimmed by 5 bases and 3 bases, with 13 bases remaining between them. Germline CDR1 and CDR2: LNHDA and SQIVND (reference sequence). Regions amplified from RNA transcripts were the TCR beta CDR3 regions. The HTBI primer set was used in a first-round RT-PCR of the TCR CDR3. A single record per CDR3 protein comes from TCRdb applying MiXCR to the multiplex PCR reads. The sample gives more than 500,000 distinct CDR3 sequences, about 15% of which show up once; around 4.5% is in the top ten. The PBMCs studied were ones that came from about 10 ml fresh peripheral blood. The sample comes from a study of T cells in Graves' hyperthyroidism and ophthalmopathy.

The sample was blood. This clonotype originated in a woman in her forties with Graves' ophthalmopathy. This chain uses TRBV19 with TRBJ1-2; D is undetermined. The CDR3: CASSRKQLYYGYTF. The CDR3 bases are TGTGCCAGTAGTCGTAAACAGCTCTACTATGGCTACACCTTC.